This T cell receptor (beta chain) comes out of a study of PD-1 blockade in classical Hodgkin lymphoma. Whole-study findings and limits: When nivolumab was started under 1 year after ASCT, patients were excluded. Complete responders showed a baseline diversity that resembled the diversity of newly diagnosed patients. Newly diagnosed patients reportedly had lower baseline TCR diversity than healthy donors.

The ends lost 4 bases at V and 7 bases at J; junction bases unmatched: 11. Germline loops: CDR1 SQVTM, CDR2 ANQGSEA. This CDR3 has 15 residues. This table comes from immunoSEQ multiplex PCR, and its TCRdb copy is limited to in-frame clones, with some not included. This sample has 13,000 or so clones, with about 90% found just once. Brentuximab vedotin exposure varied among the patients, all of whom had relapsed after autologous stem cell transplantation. Complete response, partial response or progressive disease were the best responses. For this clone: Its antigen is as yet unknown.

The chain combines TRBV29-1 with TRBJ2-5; TRBD2 agrees at 11 bases. The source was peripheral blood mononuclear cells (PBMCs), collected at baseline. This TCR was recovered from a human donor with classical Hodgkin lymphoma. CDR3 sequence: CSVVWLAGGPGTQYF. The DNA for the CDR3 is TGCAGCGTTGTATGGCTAGCGGGGGGTCCGGGGACCCAGTACTTC.